Included here is one T cell receptor beta chain sequence, with context. Antigen: not known. The sample comes from a study of persistence of HIV-infected CD4 T cells. Study findings and constraints: Antigen-responding cells were enriched for degenerate expanded CDR3beta sequences.

Cells were stimulated with overlapping HIV-1 Gag 15-mer peptides. Sorting selected CD4+ T cells upregulating both CD40 ligand and CD69. Adults with HIV-1 started suppressive ART while chronically infected. Donors had CD4+ T cell counts above 400 cells/uL and were CMV-seropositive. This was the immunoSEQ version 4 assay in survey mode. Produced via immunoSEQ multiplex PCR; TCRdb's table is partial and in-frame only. The table records more than 30,000 clones, roughly 71% of them present only once. This material consisted of CD4+ T cells sorted from PBMCs after approximately 20-hour stimulation, taken from a patient who received antiretroviral therapy. The sequence was collected from an adult man with HIV who was CMV-seropositive.

The CDR3 spells CASSPFANTGELFF. CDR3 bases: TGTGCCAGCAGTCCATTCGCGAACACCGGGGAGCTGTTTTTT. This chain connects TRBV6-4 to TRBJ2-2; D gene uncertain. V was clipped by 5 bases and J by 0 bases, with 7 bases between them. CDR1 MRHNA and CDR2 SNTAGT come from the germline V gene. The CDR3 totals 14 residues.